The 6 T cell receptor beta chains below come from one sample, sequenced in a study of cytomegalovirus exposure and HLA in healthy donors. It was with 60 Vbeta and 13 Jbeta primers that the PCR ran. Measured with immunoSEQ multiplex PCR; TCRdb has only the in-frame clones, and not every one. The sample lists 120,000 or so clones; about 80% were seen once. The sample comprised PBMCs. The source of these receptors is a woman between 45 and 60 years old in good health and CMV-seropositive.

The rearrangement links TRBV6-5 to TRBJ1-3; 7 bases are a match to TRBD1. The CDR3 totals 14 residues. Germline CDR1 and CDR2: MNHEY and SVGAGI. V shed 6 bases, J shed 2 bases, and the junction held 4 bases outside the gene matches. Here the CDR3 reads CASSPGTAGNTIYF. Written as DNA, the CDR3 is TGTGCCAGCAGCCCCGGGACAGCTGGAAACACCATATATTTT.

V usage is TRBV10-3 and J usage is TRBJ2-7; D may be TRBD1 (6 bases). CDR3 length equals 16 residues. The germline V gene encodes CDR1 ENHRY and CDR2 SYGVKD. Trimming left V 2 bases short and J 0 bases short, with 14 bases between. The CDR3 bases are TGTGCCATCAGTGAGAGGGGACATTCAAGCTCCTACGAGCAGTACTTC. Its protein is CAISERGHSSSYEQYF.

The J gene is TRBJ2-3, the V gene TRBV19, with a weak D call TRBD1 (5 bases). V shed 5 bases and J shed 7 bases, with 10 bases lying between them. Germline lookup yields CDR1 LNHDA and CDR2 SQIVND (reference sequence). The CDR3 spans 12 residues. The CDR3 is CASSSPGYTQYF. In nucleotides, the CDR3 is TGTGCCAGTAGTTCTCCAGGGTATACGCAGTATTTT. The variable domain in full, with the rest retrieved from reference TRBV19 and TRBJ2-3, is DGGITQSPKYLFRKEGQNVTLSCEQNLNHDAMYWYRQDPGQGLRLIYYSQIVNDFQKGDIAEGYSVSREKKESFPLTVTSAQKNPTAFYLCASSSPGYTQYFGPGTRLTVL.

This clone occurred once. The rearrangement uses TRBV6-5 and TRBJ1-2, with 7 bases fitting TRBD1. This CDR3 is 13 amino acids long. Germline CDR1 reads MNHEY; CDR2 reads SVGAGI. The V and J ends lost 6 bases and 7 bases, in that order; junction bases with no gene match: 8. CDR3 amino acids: CASRNTGVAGYTF. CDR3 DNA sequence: TGTGCCAGCAGAAATACAGGGGTCGCTGGCTACACCTTC.

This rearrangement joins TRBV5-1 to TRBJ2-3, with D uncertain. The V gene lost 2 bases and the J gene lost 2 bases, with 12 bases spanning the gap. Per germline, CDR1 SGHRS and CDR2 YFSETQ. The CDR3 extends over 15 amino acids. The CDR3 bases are TGCGCCAGCAGCTTAGGAACTATAGACACAGATACGCAGTATTTT. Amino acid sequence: CASSLGTIDTDTQYF.

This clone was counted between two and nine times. In nucleotides, the CDR3 is TGCGCCAGCAGCCAAGGTGGACTAGCCGCAGATACGCAGTATTTT. Residues: CASSQGGLAADTQYF. This chain connects TRBV4-3 to TRBJ2-3; 8 nucleotides match TRBD2. Looked up from germline, CDR1 is LGHNA and CDR2 is YSLEER. The CDR3 loop spans 15 amino acids. V shed 1 base, J shed 4 bases, and the junction held 4 bases outside the gene matches.